This T cell receptor beta chain stems from a study of beta chain bispecific antibodies for T cell cancers. TCRdb passed the 5' RACE reads through MiXCR, listing each CDR3 protein once. The repertoire consists of more than 20,000 distinct CDR3 sequences, with 2% to 2.5% occurring once and the leading ten covering about 4.9%. The CDR3 contains 13 residues. The ends were cut back, 5 bases at V and 7 bases at J, with 12 bases in the middle. Germline-derived CDR1 and CDR2 are SGHTA and FQGTGA. In its sample, this clonotype was seen many times. The target antigen is unknown. General study findings and limits: Most targeted TRBV signal came from the leukemia cell line cells, not normal T cells. Anti-TRBV12 exposure, compared with anti-CD19, reduced the TRBV12-3 proportion of TRBV signal by around 99%.

Blood mononuclear cells were expanded for 2 to 4 days using either OKT3 anti-CD3 antibody or CD3/CD28 beads. Normal T cells cocultured with Jurkat cells and anti-TRBV12 bispecific. Sample: healthy donor T cells cultured with leukemia cells, taken from a culture containing a bispecific antibody targeting TCR Vbeta12. The J gene is TRBJ2-1, the V gene TRBV7-3, with D perhaps matching TRBD2 (6 bases). This receptor was taken from a human donor in good health. Some clones in this sample may be carry-over from other donors' samples. CDR3 sequence reads: CASSRGGVNEQFF. The CDR3 bases are TGTGCCAGCAGCCGAGGCGGGGTTAATGAGCAGTTCTTC. The whole variable domain, remainder taken from reference TRBV7-3 and TRBJ2-1, is GAGVSQTPSNKVTEKGKYVELRCDPISGHTALYWYRQSLGQGPEFLIYFQGTGAADDSGLPNDRFFAVRPEGSVSTLKIQRTERGDSAVYLCASSRGGVNEQFFGPGTRLTVL.